This TCR beta chain came from a study of T cells in Graves' hyperthyroidism and ophthalmopathy. Researchers took RNA transcripts and amplified the TCR beta CDR3 regions from them. The TCR CDR3 first-round RT-PCR relied on the HTBI primer set. TCRdb analysed the multiplex PCR reads with MiXCR anew, one entry per CDR3 protein. This sample has 45,000 to 55,000 distinct CDR3 sequences, with around 55% found just once. The definition of stable Graves' hyperthyroidism was no ophthalmopathy progression within 18 months. Diagnoses were made from clinical symptoms, serum measures (thyroxine and TRAb), thyroid ultrasound and orbital computed tomography. The CDR3 is 12 residues long. Trimming shortened V by 6 bases and J by 13 bases, and 13 bases separated the two germline ends. Germline loops: CDR1 SNHLY, CDR2 FYNNEI.

The TCR sequence derives from a man younger than 35 with Graves' hyperthyroidism. The chain is built from TRBV2 and TRBJ1-6; possible D gene TRBD1, 6 bases. What was sequenced was peripheral blood or thyroid tissue (not recorded which). The chain's CDR3 is CASSLDRSPLHF. DNA of the CDR3: TGTGCCAGCAGCTTAGACAGGTCGCCCCTCCACTTT.